The 7 T cell receptor beta chains reported below all come from one sample, sequenced in a study of blood T cell repertoires in COVID-19. The assay was immunoSEQ multiplex PCR, and TCRdb's table has in-frame clones only and misses some. The sample includes under 350,000 clones, more than 90% of them seen just once. Input material: PBMCs or T cells enriched from blood (not recorded which). The receptors were gathered from a man aged 55 to 69 who had recovered from COVID-19.

V is TRBV29-1 and J is TRBJ1-2; a possible D gene is TRBD1 (5 bases). Germline V lookup: CDR1 SQVTM, CDR2 ANQGSEA. Deletions cut 6 bases from V and 2 bases from J, with 13 bases between. The CDR3 totals 13 residues. In DNA form, the CDR3 reads TGCAGCGTCAACCGGGACTTCAACTATGGCTACACCTTC. Amino acid sequence: CSVNRDFNYGYTF.

The rearrangement links TRBV19 to TRBJ2-1; 8 positions match TRBD1. With V trimmed by 4 bases and J by 1 base, 12 bases remained unmatched. Germline CDR1 is LNHDA and CDR2 is SQIVND (reference sequence). The CDR3 runs 18 residues. CDR3 residues: CASSTPADRVRSYNEQFF. In nucleotides, the CDR3 is TGTGCCAGTAGTACCCCCGCGGACAGGGTTCGGTCCTACAATGAGCAGTTCTTC.

J is TRBJ1-2 and V is TRBV3-1 (or the pseudogene TRBV3-2); 8 bases are shared with TRBD1. The CDR3 contains 14 residues. The junction had 4 bases not matched to a gene; V was cut back by 4 bases and J by 3 bases. Germline CDR1 is LGHDT and CDR2 is YNNKEL (reference sequence). The CDR3 nucleotides read TGTGCCAGCAGCCCGATGGGACAGGACTATGGCTACACCTTC. This sequence encodes CASSPMGQDYGYTF.

The chain recombines TRBV18 with TRBJ1-3; 7 positions agree with TRBD1. The CDR3 contains 17 residues. Germline assignment: CDR1 KGHSH and CDR2 LQKENI. Germline trimming cut 2 bases from V and 7 bases from J; bases unmatched to any gene: 14. CDR3: CASSPSFQGERANTIYF. The CDR3 DNA is TGTGCCAGCTCACCATCATTTCAGGGGGAACGGGCGAACACCATATATTTT.

The V and J genes are TRBV7-2 and TRBJ1-1, with 7 bases identical to TRBD1. Germline trimming cut 4 bases from V and 5 bases from J; bases unmatched to any gene: 16. The germline V gene encodes CDR1 SGHTA and CDR2 FQGNSA. The CDR3 has 17 residues. DNA for the CDR3: TGTGCCAGCAGCTACGATAAATCTAGACAGGGCAGGACTGAAGCTTTCTTT. This translates into CASSYDKSRQGRTEAFF.

The genes are TRBV29-1 and TRBJ2-1; D might be TRBD2 (6 bases). V was shortened by 0 bases and J by 0 bases, with 12 bases between the two germline ends. The germline gives CDR1 SQVTM, CDR2 ANQGSEA. CDR3 length: 16 residues. The CDR3 region is CSVEDWVGSSYNEQFF. CDR3 nucleotides: TGCAGCGTTGAAGATTGGGTCGGGAGCTCCTACAATGAGCAGTTCTTC.

The CDR3 spells CASSEGATGGYDYGYTF. DNA of the CDR3: TGTGCCAGCAGCGAAGGGGCGACAGGGGGCTATGACTATGGCTACACCTTC. The J gene is TRBJ1-2, the V gene TRBV7-9, with TRBD1 matching 10 bases. J was trimmed by 3 bases and V by 5 bases; bases with no gene match: 12. Germline values: CDR1 SEHNR, CDR2 FQNEAQ (reference sequence). This CDR3 is 17 amino acids long.